The T cell receptor beta chain under discussion was sequenced for a study of T cell changes during pregnancy in multiple sclerosis. The CDR3 is 17 amino acids. Germline V gene lookup returns CDR1 SGHDT and CDR2 YYEEEE. With V trimmed by 0 bases and J by 0 bases, 6 bases remained unmatched. TCRdb's copy holds only in-frame clones and misses some; the assay was immunoSEQ multiplex PCR. Found here are about 51,000 clones, 93% of them singletons; the top ten hold about 1.9%. The rearrangement joins TRBV5-6 to TRBJ2-7, with 10 bases matching TRBD2. The source of this sequence is a female donor with multiple sclerosis, enrolled in a pregnancy study. This specimen was peripheral blood, taken in the second trimester of pregnancy. The CDR3 bases are TGTGCCAGCAGCTTGGGACTAGCGGGCTTAAGCTCCTACGAGCAGTACTTC. Protein sequence: CASSLGLAGLSSYEQYF.